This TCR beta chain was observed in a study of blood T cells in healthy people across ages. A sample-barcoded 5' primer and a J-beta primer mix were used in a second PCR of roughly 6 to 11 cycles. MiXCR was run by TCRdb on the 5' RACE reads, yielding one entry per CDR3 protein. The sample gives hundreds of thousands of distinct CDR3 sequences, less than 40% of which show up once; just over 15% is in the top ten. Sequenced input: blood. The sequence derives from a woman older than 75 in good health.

The CDR3 loop is CSAIQGTYNEQFF. In nucleotides, the CDR3 is TGCAGCGCAATACAAGGTACCTACAATGAGCAGTTCTTC. This chain joins TRBV29-1 and TRBJ2-1; D is ambiguous. V was cut by 7 bases and J by 2 bases, with 12 bases left in between. CDR1 SQVTM and CDR2 ANQGSEA come from the germline V gene. The CDR3 consists of 13 residues.